This T cell receptor (beta chain) emerged from a study of T cells in Graves' hyperthyroidism and ophthalmopathy. Regarding the study as a whole: By a 13 V-J model, ophthalmopathy was set apart from stable hyperthyroidism.

TCR beta CDR3 sequences were amplified from RNA transcripts. First-round RT-PCR targeting the TCR CDR3 was performed with the HTBI primer set. In TCRdb, the multiplex PCR reads were re-called with MiXCR into one record per CDR3 protein. The sample includes hundreds of thousands of distinct CDR3 sequences, roughly 15% of them seen just once. As for this clonotype: What it recognizes is unknown.

The CDR3 covers 15 residues. The V and J ends lost 5 bases and 3 bases, in that order; junction bases with no gene match: 5. Germline V gene sequence: CDR1 SGHVS, CDR2 FQNEAQ. The sample comprised blood. The chain employs TRBV7-8 and TRBJ2-2; 8 bases are a match to TRBD1. This TCR was recovered from a woman aged 55-69 years with Graves' ophthalmopathy. CDR3 sequence: CASSPQGDHTGELFF. CDR3 sequence (DNA): TGTGCCAGCAGCCCACAGGGGGATCACACCGGGGAGCTGTTTTTT.